This TCR beta chain emerged from a study of CD8 T cells in Susac syndrome. CDR1 is LGHDT and CDR2 is YNNKEL in the germline V gene (reference sequence). Trimming took 1 base from V and 7 from J, leaving 7 bases between them. The CDR3 has 12 residues. Study findings and constraints: TCR sequencing and HLA analysis covered a relatively small number of individuals.

The RNA, about 0.45 to 1 ug, was put through reverse transcription using random hexamers. Amplification of TCR beta CDR3 used immunoSEQ multiplex PCR across 54 Vbeta and 13 Jbeta. TCRdb ran MiXCR on the immunoSEQ multiplex PCR reads and lists one entry per CDR3 protein. The sample contains approximately 270,000 distinct CDR3 sequences, around 93% of which appear only once. The patients who served as multiple sclerosis controls were treatment-naive and had stable or active relapsing-remitting disease that fulfilled the revised McDonald criteria. Purification of the CD8+ and CD4+ T cells relied on negative isolation, and TEMRA cells underwent FACS enrichment. This clonotype came up a few times. Its matching antigen is unknown.

This receptor was identified in a human donor with multiple sclerosis. The chain combines TRBV3-1 with TRBJ1-2; D not resolved. The sample comprised CD4+ T cells from PBMCs. The CDR3 reads CASSQVRGGYTF. The CDR3 DNA is TGTGCCAGCAGCCAAGTCCGGGGTGGCTACACCTTC.